This TCR beta chain was profiled in a study of Tregs in tolerant kidney transplant recipients. Study summary: Mixed chimerism was transient after nonmyeloablative marrow transplants from related graft donors. Study-wide results and limits: Donor-specific Treg expansion exceeded global Treg expansion in tolerant patients, suggesting antigen drive.

CDR3 length equals 16 residues. The germline V gene has CDR1 MNHEY and CDR2 SMNVEV (reference sequence). J was trimmed by 5 bases and V by 3 bases; bases with no gene match: 7. The protocol was immunoSEQ multiplex PCR, while the TCRdb copy is restricted to in-frame clones and leaves out a portion. The table lists some 66,000 clones, around nine tenths of them singletons. On this clone: Its specificity is not known.

CD4+CD25+CD127- Tregs, CD4+CD25- non-Tregs, CD4 and CD8 cells were sorted. This chain links TRBV27 with TRBJ2-7; 13 bases fit TRBD2. Sequencing was performed on CD8+ T cells from blood, taken before the transplant. This sequence originates from a human donor who received a combined kidney and bone marrow transplant. The CDR3 nucleotides are TGTGCCAGCAGTTTCCTACTAGCGGGAGGGCCCGACGAGCAGTACTTC. Its protein product is CASSFLLAGGPDEQYF.